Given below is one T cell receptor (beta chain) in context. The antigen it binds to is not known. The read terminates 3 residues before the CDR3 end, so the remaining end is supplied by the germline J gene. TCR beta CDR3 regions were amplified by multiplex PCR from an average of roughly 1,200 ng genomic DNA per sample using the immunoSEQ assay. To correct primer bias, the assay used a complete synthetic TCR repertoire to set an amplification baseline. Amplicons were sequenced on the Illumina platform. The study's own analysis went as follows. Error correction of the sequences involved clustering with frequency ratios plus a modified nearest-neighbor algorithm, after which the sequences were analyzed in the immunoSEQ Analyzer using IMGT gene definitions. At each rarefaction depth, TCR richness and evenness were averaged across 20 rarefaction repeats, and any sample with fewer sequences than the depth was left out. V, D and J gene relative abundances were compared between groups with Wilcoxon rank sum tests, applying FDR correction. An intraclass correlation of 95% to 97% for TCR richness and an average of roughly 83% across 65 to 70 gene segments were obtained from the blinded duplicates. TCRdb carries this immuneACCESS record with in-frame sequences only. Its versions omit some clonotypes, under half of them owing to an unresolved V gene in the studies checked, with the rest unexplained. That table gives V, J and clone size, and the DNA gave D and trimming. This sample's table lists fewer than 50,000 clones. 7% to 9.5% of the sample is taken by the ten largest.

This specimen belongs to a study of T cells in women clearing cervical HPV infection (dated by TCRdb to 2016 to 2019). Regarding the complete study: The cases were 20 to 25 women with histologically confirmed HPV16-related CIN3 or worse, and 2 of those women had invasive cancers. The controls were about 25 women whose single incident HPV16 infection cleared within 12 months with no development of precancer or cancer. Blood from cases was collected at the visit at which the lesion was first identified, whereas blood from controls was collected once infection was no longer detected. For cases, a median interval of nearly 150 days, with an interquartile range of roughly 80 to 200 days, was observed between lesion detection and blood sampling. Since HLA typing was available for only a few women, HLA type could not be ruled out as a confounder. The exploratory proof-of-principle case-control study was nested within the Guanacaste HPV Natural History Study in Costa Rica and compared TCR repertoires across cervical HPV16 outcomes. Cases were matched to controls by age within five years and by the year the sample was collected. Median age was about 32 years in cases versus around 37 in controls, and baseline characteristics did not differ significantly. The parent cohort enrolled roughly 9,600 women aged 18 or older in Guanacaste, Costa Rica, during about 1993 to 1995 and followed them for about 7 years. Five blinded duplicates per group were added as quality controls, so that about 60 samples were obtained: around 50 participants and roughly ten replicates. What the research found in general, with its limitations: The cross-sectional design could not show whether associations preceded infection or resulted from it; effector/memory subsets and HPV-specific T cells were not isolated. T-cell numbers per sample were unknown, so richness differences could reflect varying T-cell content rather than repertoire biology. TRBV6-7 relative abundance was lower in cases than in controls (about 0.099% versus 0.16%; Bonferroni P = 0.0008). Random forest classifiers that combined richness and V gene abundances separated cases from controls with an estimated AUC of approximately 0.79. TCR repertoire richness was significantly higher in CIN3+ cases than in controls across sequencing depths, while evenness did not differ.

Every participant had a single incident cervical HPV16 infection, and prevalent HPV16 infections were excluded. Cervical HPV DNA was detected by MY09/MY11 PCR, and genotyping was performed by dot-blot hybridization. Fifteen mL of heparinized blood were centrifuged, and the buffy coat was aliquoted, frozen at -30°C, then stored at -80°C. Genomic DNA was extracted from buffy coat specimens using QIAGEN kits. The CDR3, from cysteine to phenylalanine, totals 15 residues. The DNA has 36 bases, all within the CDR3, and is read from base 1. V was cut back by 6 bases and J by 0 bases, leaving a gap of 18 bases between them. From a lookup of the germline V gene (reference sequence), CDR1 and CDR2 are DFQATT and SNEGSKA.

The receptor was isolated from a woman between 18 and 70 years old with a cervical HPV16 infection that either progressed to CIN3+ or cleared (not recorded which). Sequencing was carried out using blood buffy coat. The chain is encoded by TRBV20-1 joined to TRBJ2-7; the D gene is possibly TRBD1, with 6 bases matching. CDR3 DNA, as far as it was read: TGCAGTGCCAACCCTGTGGACAGTCACTCCTACGAG. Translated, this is CSANPVDSHSYE. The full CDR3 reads CSANPVDSHSYEQYF.